These 25 T cell receptor beta chains were sequenced from one sample in a study of cytomegalovirus exposure and HLA in healthy donors. The primer mix had 60 Vbeta and 13 Jbeta primers. The repertoire was sequenced with immunoSEQ multiplex PCR; TCRdb's copy has only in-frame clones and lacks some. This sample has around 120,000 clones, with around 60% found just once. Sequences were obtained from PBMCs. Source of these receptors: a woman in her forties in good health and CMV-seropositive.

This clone has more than one count but fewer than ten. V and J are TRBV2 and TRBJ2-7; 7 bases fit TRBD1. Germline V gene sequence: CDR1 SNHLY, CDR2 FYNNEI. V dropped 1 base and J dropped 4; count of bases not matched to a gene: 7. This CDR3 region has 15 residues. CDR3 nucleotides: TGTGCCAGCAGTGAAGACCCAGGGGGACATTACGAGCAGTACTTC. It specifies CASSEDPGGHYEQYF.

This clone was detected once. The chain links TRBV6-4 to TRBJ2-3; TRBD1 matches at 8 bases. This CDR3 spans 14 amino acids. J gave up 4 bases and V 0 bases, and 0 bases lay outside the gene matches. Per germline, CDR1 MRHNA and CDR2 SNTAGT. The CDR3 DNA is TGTGCCAGCAGTGACTCGACAGGGGCAGATACGCAGTATTTT. This encodes CASSDSTGADTQYF.

DNA for the CDR3: TGTGCCAGTAGTATGACTAGCGGGAGGGCCAATGAGCAGTTCTTC. It is translated as CASSMTSGRANEQFF. The rearrangement uses TRBV19 and TRBJ2-1; 14 bases fit TRBD2. V trimming: 3 bases; J trimming: 6 bases; junction bases outside the gene matches: 1. From germline, CDR1 is LNHDA and CDR2 SQIVND (reference sequence). The CDR3 runs 15 residues.

The chain links TRBV10-3 to TRBJ2-2; no definite D call. Germline loops: CDR1 ENHRY, CDR2 SYGVKD. This CDR3 has 17 amino acids. The germline V and J ends were trimmed by 2 bases and 6 bases, with 19 bases remaining between them. This chain's CDR3 is CAISEPSETLFPGELFF. The DNA of the CDR3 is TGTGCCATCAGTGAGCCGTCCGAGACTCTCTTCCCCGGGGAGCTGTTTTTT.

Only a few counts were recorded for this clone. The V call is TRBV14, the J call TRBJ2-4; weak D call: TRBD1 (5 bases). Trimming removed 4 bases at V and 4 bases at J, with 11 bases between. Germline CDR1 SGHDN, CDR2 FVKESK. The CDR3 consists of 14 residues. In nucleotides, the CDR3 is TGTGCCAGCAGCCTGGCAGGGCCGAAAAACATTCAGTACTTC. This codes for CASSLAGPKNIQYF.

V and J are TRBV7-9 and TRBJ2-3; TRBD2 matches at 8 bases. Trimming took 4 bases from V and 0 from J; bases not matched to a gene: 3. CDR1 and CDR2 (germline): SEHNR, FQNEAQ (reference sequence). CDR3 length: 15 residues. The CDR3 region is CASSWIAGSTDTQYF. The CDR3 DNA follows: TGTGCCAGCAGCTGGATAGCGGGAAGCACAGATACGCAGTATTTT.

The gene calls are TRBV5-1 and TRBJ2-3, with 11 bases that match TRBD2. This CDR3 has 15 residues. Germline CDR1 is SGHRS and CDR2 is YFSETQ. Trimming cost V 5 bases and J 0 bases; bases outside gene matches: 2. Here the CDR3 reads CASRRTSGSTDTQYF. The CDR3 DNA sequence: TGCGCCAGCAGACGGACTAGCGGGAGCACAGATACGCAGTATTTT.

The genes are TRBV19 and TRBJ1-1; 8 bases agree with TRBD1. Trimming took 4 bases from V and 0 from J; bases not matched to a gene: 4. The CDR3 contains 15 residues. Germline loops: CDR1 LNHDA, CDR2 SQIVND (reference sequence). CDR3: CASSTQGALNTEAFF. The CDR3 bases are TGTGCCAGTAGTACTCAGGGGGCACTGAACACTGAAGCTTTCTTT.

The chain links TRBV29-1 to TRBJ2-7; TRBD2 matches at 9 bases. V lost 7 bases, J lost 3 bases, and 13 bases stayed unmatched. This CDR3 has 15 amino acids. Germline V lookup: CDR1 SQVTM, CDR2 ANQGSEA. DNA of the CDR3: TGCAGCGCCCGACAGGGTACTAGCGGGTTCTACGAGCAGTACTTC. Translation: CSARQGTSGFYEQYF.

The rearrangement uses TRBV11-2 and TRBJ2-1, with 14 bases matching TRBD2. There are 16 residues in the CDR3. Germline CDR1 and CDR2: SGHAT and FQNNGV. V lost 0 bases to trimming and J lost 9 bases; unmatched junction nucleotides: 4. The CDR3 region is CASSLEGGLAGVEQFF. CDR3 sequence (DNA): TGTGCCAGCAGCTTAGAGGGGGGACTAGCGGGAGTTGAGCAGTTCTTC.

The J gene is TRBJ2-1, the V gene TRBV9; tentative D call: TRBD1 (5 bases). CDR3 size: 18 residues. Germline CDR1 is SGDLS and CDR2 is YYNGEE. Trimming left V 3 bases short and J 7 bases short, with 26 bases between. The CDR3 DNA reads TGTGCCAGCAGCGCCGATTACGTAATTTGGGGCGCGATGAATGAGCAGTTCTTC. Its protein is CASSADYVIWGAMNEQFF. The full variable domain, with the rest looked up from reference TRBV9 and TRBJ2-1, is DSGVTQTPKHLITATGQRVTLRCSPRSGDLSVYWYQQSLDQGLQFLIQYYNGEERAKGNILERFSAQQFPDLHSELNLSSLELGDSALYFCASSADYVIWGAMNEQFFGPGTRLTVL.

The rearrangement uses TRBV7-2 and TRBJ2-7; unclear D gene. The ends were cut back, 1 base at V and 2 bases at J, with 12 bases in the middle. This CDR3 has 15 amino acids. The germline CDR1 and CDR2 sequences are SGHTA and FQGNSA. In DNA form, the CDR3 reads TGTGCCAGCAGCTTAGAGTTCGCAGAAACCTACGAGCAGTACTTC. Translation gives CASSLEFAETYEQYF.

J is TRBJ2-1 and V is TRBV19; 7 positions agree with TRBD2. This CDR3 region has 15 residues. Germline V lookup: CDR1 LNHDA, CDR2 SQIVND (reference sequence). Trimming took 0 bases from V and 5 from J; bases not matched to a gene: 4. The CDR3 nucleotides are TGTGCCAGTAGTATAGATCAAGCGGGGAACAATGAGCAGTTCTTC. Translation: CASSIDQAGNNEQFF.

This rearrangement joins TRBV5-1 to TRBJ1-2; no definite D call. V lost 0 bases and J 5 bases, leaving 8 bases between the germline ends. This CDR3 region has 13 residues. CDR1 and CDR2 from the germline V gene are SGHRS and YFSETQ. CDR3 protein: CASSLVENYGYTF. DNA for the CDR3: TGCGCCAGCAGCTTGGTAGAAAATTATGGCTACACCTTC.

This rearrangement joins TRBV2 to TRBJ2-1; 11 bases fit TRBD2. This CDR3 has 15 residues. Germline CDR1 reads SNHLY; CDR2 reads FYNNEI. V trimming: 9 bases; J trimming: 9 bases; junction bases outside the gene matches: 13. The DNA for the CDR3 is TGTGCCAGTAGAGGAGGGCTAGCGGGAGGAGGTGAGCAGTTCTTC. Translated: CASRGGLAGGGEQFF.

The genes are TRBV7-2 and TRBJ2-3; 7 nucleotides match TRBD2. Germline V CDR1 and CDR2: SGHTA, FQGNSA. The CDR3 is 18 amino acids. V shed 1 base, J shed 0 bases, and the junction held 10 bases outside the gene matches. The DNA for the CDR3 is TGTGCCAGCAGCTTAGGACTAGCAGCCTTTCCTAGCACAGATACGCAGTATTTT. As protein: CASSLGLAAFPSTDTQYF. Drawing the rest from reference TRBV7-2 and TRBJ2-3, the complete variable domain is GAGVSQSPSNKVTEKGKDVELRCDPISGHTALYWYRQSLGQGLEFLIYFQGNSAPDKSGLPSDRFSAERTGGSVSTLTIQRTQQEDSAVYLCASSLGLAAFPSTDTQYFGPGTRLTVL.

Notes on this clone: Additional DNA sequences in this sample encode the identical CDR3. V usage is TRBV27 and J usage is TRBJ1-4; 8 bases are shared with TRBD1. The CDR3 spans 14 residues. CDR1 is MNHEY and CDR2 is SMNVEV in the germline V gene (reference sequence). V shed 3 bases and J 11 bases; nucleotides not matched to a gene: 8. CDR3 amino acids: CASSLVQGGGKLFF. The CDR3 bases are TGTGCCAGCAGTTTGGTACAGGGGGGCGGGAAACTGTTTTTT.

This clone was counted between two and nine times. The genes are TRBV28 and TRBJ1-2; 9 nucleotides match TRBD1. The CDR3 spans 18 residues. Germline V CDR1 and CDR2: MDHEN, SYDVKM. With 5 bases clipped from V and 1 base from J, the junction kept 14 bases outside the gene matches. CDR3 bases: TGTGCCAGCAGTCCATATCTGACAGGGGGACGGAGTAACTATGGCTACACCTTC. Residues: CASSPYLTGGRSNYGYTF.

The gene calls are TRBV4-3 and TRBJ2-2; 10 bases map to TRBD2. Germline V gene sequence: CDR1 LGHNA, CDR2 YSLEER. The CDR3 totals 17 residues. V shed 1 base and J 5 bases; nucleotides not matched to a gene: 7. CDR3 nucleotide sequence: TGCGCCAGCAGCCAAGGGCGGAGCGGGAGGGGGACCGGGGAGCTGTTTTTT. Protein product: CASSQGRSGRGTGELFF.

V gene TRBV28 combines with J gene TRBJ1-1; 8 nucleotides agree with TRBD1. Germline V gene sequence: CDR1 MDHEN, CDR2 SYDVKM. After removal of 10 bases from V and 0 bases from J, the junction contained 7 bases not matched to a gene. The CDR3 is 14 amino acids. CDR3 protein: CAIRDRSLNTEAFF. The DNA of the CDR3 is TGTGCCATCAGGGACAGGAGTCTGAACACTGAAGCTTTCTTT.

The chain couples TRBV28 to TRBJ2-7; D is ambiguous. The CDR3 is 12 amino acids. V lost 5 bases, J lost 3 bases, and 8 bases lay in between. Germline loops: CDR1 MDHEN, CDR2 SYDVKM. The CDR3 loop reads CASSRIVYEQYF. The CDR3 coding sequence is TGTGCCAGCAGTAGAATAGTCTACGAGCAGTACTTC.

V usage is TRBV4-3 and J usage is TRBJ2-1; D is perhaps TRBD2 (6 bases). The germline gives CDR1 LGHNA, CDR2 YSLEER. Trimming removed 4 bases at V and 8 bases at J, with 18 bases between. This CDR3 has 15 amino acids. CDR3 bases: TGCGCCAGCAGCCCTGGAGCGGGTGTTTTTGATGAGCAGTTCTTC. The encoded protein is CASSPGAGVFDEQFF.

As for this clone: At one boundary the junction diverges from the germline segment, which might be a read error. The chain carries TRBV5-1 and TRBJ2-3, with D possibly matching TRBD1 (5 bases). This CDR3 region has 14 residues. Germline assignment: CDR1 SGHRS and CDR2 YFSETQ. CDR3 DNA: TGCGCCAGCAACTTGTCAGGGTATACAGATACGCAGTATTTT. Amino acid sequence: CASNLSGYTDTQYF.

The gene calls are TRBV28 and TRBJ2-3; 10 bases fit TRBD2. Germline V gene data show CDR1 as MDHEN and CDR2 as SYDVKM. V was clipped by 3 bases and J by 2 bases; unmatched bases: 5. CDR3 size: 16 residues. The CDR3 is CASSFKGTSDTDTQYF. CDR3 DNA sequence: TGTGCCAGCAGTTTCAAGGGGACTAGCGACACAGATACGCAGTATTTT.

The chain employs TRBV4-1 and TRBJ2-1, with no clear D. Between the trimmed V and J ends, which lost 1 base and 9 bases, there was a span of 16 bases. The CDR3 is made up of 15 amino acids. CDR1 and CDR2 (germline): MGHRA, YSYEKL. The CDR3 region is CASSQVAAVLSEQFF. CDR3 in DNA: TGCGCCAGCAGCCAAGTGGCGGCTGTGCTATCTGAGCAGTTCTTC.